The sample holds many counts of the clone carrying this TCR beta chain. TCRdb re-derived calls from the RT-PCR reads in MiXCR, one entry per CDR3 protein. The data contain approximately 570,000 distinct CDR3 sequences, roughly 8.2% of them seen just once; the ten biggest clones take up 10% to 15%. These data belong to a study of response to subunit inactivated influenza vaccine. CDR3 length: 14 residues. V was pared by 3 bases and J by 5 bases, with 14 bases between. This chain joins TRBV12-3 or TRBV12-4 and TRBJ2-7, with D unclear. This TCR derives from a man between 45 and 75 years old who received an inactivated influenza vaccine. The sample was PBMCs from blood, taken less than 30 months after vaccination. The CDR3: CASSFFIELDEQYF. Here the CDR3 DNA reads TGTGCCAGCAGTTTCTTCATCGAGCTAGACGAGCAGTACTTC.